This passage covers 19 T cell receptor beta chains from one sample sequenced in a study of T cells in Graves' hyperthyroidism and ophthalmopathy. Researchers took RNA transcripts and amplified the TCR beta CDR3 regions from them. The study used the HTBI primer set for a first-round RT-PCR of the TCR CDR3. MiXCR, applied by TCRdb to the multiplex PCR reads, yields one record per CDR3 protein. The repertoire holds under 800,000 distinct CDR3 sequences, with approximately 15% as singletons. Sequencing was carried out using blood. The receptors originated from a woman between 18 and 29 years old with Graves' hyperthyroidism.

This clonotype was detected a few times. The V and J genes are TRBV10-2 and TRBJ2-1, with 8 bases that match TRBD1. Germline values: CDR1 WSHSY, CDR2 SAAADI. V dropped 7 bases and J dropped 9; count of bases not matched to a gene: 11. This CDR3 contains 14 residues. The CDR3 coding sequence is TGCGCCAGCATTAATTTGGCAGGGGGCTCTGAGCAGTTCTTC. This sequence encodes CASINLAGGSEQFF.

This rearrangement joins TRBV20-1 to TRBJ2-7, with a tentative D call TRBD2 (6 bases). Looked up from germline, CDR1 is DFQATT and CDR2 is SNEGSKA (reference sequence). V was shortened by 6 bases and J by 2 bases, with 14 bases between the two germline ends. The CDR3 runs to 13 residues. The CDR3, as DNA: TGCAGTGCCACCCTCGGGGGAGCCTACGAGCAGTACTTC. As protein: CSATLGGAYEQYF.

The V gene is TRBV27, the J gene TRBJ1-6; no firm D call. Germline V lookup: CDR1 MNHEY, CDR2 SMNVEV (reference sequence). The CDR3 has 14 residues. V lost 2 bases and J 4 bases, leaving 6 bases between the germline ends. CDR3 DNA: TGTGCCAGCAGTTTAAGGGAGTATAATTCACCCCTCCACTTT. This codes for CASSLREYNSPLHF.

The J gene is TRBJ2-7, the V gene TRBV4-2; 13 bases agree with TRBD2. Trimming at V came to 4 bases and at J to 4 bases, leaving 7 bases not matched to a gene. Germline V gene data show CDR1 as LGHNA and CDR2 as YNFKEQ. This CDR3 comprises 16 residues. CDR3 in amino acids: CASSRWTSGSMYEQYF. The DNA for the CDR3 is TGTGCCAGCAGCCGCTGGACTAGCGGGAGTATGTACGAGCAGTACTTC.

V is TRBV29-1 and J is TRBJ2-5; 9 nucleotides agree with TRBD1. CDR3 length: 11 amino acids. V was pared by 6 bases and J by 9 bases, with 5 bases of the junction left unmatched. Germline loops: CDR1 SQVTM, CDR2 ANQGSEA. The CDR3 spells CSVGQGLAQYF. CDR3 DNA: TGCAGCGTAGGACAGGGGTTGGCCCAGTACTTC.

The chain links TRBV6-9 to TRBJ2-7; the D is unclear. Germline CDR1 reads MNHGY; CDR2 reads SVAAGI. This CDR3 is built from 14 residues. Trimming took off 4 bases at V and 9 bases at J, with 19 bases between the two ends. The CDR3 protein is CASSSYTPSCGQYF. CDR3 nucleotide sequence: TGTGCCAGCAGTTCCTATACCCCGAGCTGCGGGCAGTACTTC.

The rearrangement uses TRBV24-1 and TRBJ2-1; no definite D call. CDR3 length equals 16 residues. Trimming removed 0 bases at V and 0 bases at J, with 8 bases between. Germline loops: CDR1 KGHDR, CDR2 SFDVKD. CDR3 in amino acids: CATSDLSPRSYNEQFF. CDR3 bases: TGTGCCACCAGTGATTTGTCACCGCGCTCCTACAATGAGCAGTTCTTC.

Ten or more counts support this clonotype. The V call is TRBV30, the J call TRBJ1-6; D is ambiguous. The CDR3 has 11 amino acids. V lost 4 bases and J 10 bases, leaving 8 bases between the germline ends. Germline CDR1 GTSNPN, CDR2 SVGIG (reference sequence). The CDR3 here is CAWMRESPLHF. The DNA for the CDR3 is TGTGCCTGGATGAGGGAATCACCCCTCCACTTT.

Concerning this clonotype: One base away lies a much larger clone, so this may be a sequencing read error. The V gene is TRBV24-1, the J gene TRBJ2-5; D is unresolved. Germline V gene lookup returns CDR1 KGHDR and CDR2 SFDVKD. The CDR3 extends over 13 amino acids. CDR3 amino acids: CAASEVGGETQYF. DNA of the CDR3: TGTGCCGCCAGTGAGGTGGGCGGCGAGACCCAGTACTTC.

The table lists this clonotype with many counts. This chain links TRBV6-1 with TRBJ1-5, with 9 bases lining up with TRBD1. Germline loops: CDR1 MNHNS, CDR2 SASEGT. Trimming cost V 7 bases and J 6 bases; bases outside gene matches: 7. This CDR3 comprises 14 residues. CDR3 coding DNA: TGTGCCAGCACCCGACAGGGGGTCGGTCAGCCCCAGCATTTT. Its translation: CASTRQGVGQPQHF.

At least ten counts were recorded for this clonotype. This chain joins TRBV28 and TRBJ2-5, with D possibly being TRBD1 (6 bases). Looked up from germline, CDR1 is MDHEN and CDR2 is SYDVKM. Trimming shortened V by 5 bases and J by 5 bases, and 12 bases separated the two germline ends. The CDR3 totals 13 residues. For the CDR3, the DNA is TGTGCCAGCAGTCCCCGGACAGTTGAGACCCAGTACTTC. It encodes CASSPRTVETQYF.

V usage is TRBV14 and J usage is TRBJ2-7, with a tentative D call TRBD1 (5 bases). Per the germline V gene, CDR1 is SGHDN and CDR2 is FVKESK. CDR3 size: 16 residues. V was shortened by 4 bases and J by 3 bases, with 19 bases between the two germline ends. Written as DNA, the CDR3 is TGTGCCAGCAGCCCGAGCCCCCACAGGACCGACTACGAGCAGTACTTC. This codes for CASSPSPHRTDYEQYF.

V usage is TRBV15 and J usage is TRBJ2-5; D ambiguous. CDR1 and CDR2 (germline): LNHNV, YYDKDF (reference sequence). Deletions cut 5 bases from V and 4 bases from J, with 11 bases between. CDR3 length: 13 amino acids. In DNA, the CDR3 is TGTGCCACCAGCGTAGAAGTAGGAGAGACCCAGTACTTC. It encodes CATSVEVGETQYF. Full variable domain (remainder filled in from reference TRBV15 and TRBJ2-5): DAMVIQNPRYQVTQFGKPVTLSCSQTLNHNVMYWYQQKSSQAPKLLFHYYDKDFNNEADTPDNFQSRRPNTSFCFLDIRSPGLGDTAMYLCATSVEVGETQYFGPGTRLLVL.

Many counts were recorded for this clonotype. The gene calls are TRBV7-9 and TRBJ2-3, with D perhaps TRBD1 or TRBD2 (5 bases each). CDR1 and CDR2 from the germline V gene are SEHNR and FQNEAQ (reference sequence). Deletions cut 6 bases from V and 6 bases from J, with 10 bases between. The CDR3 length is 12 residues. CDR3 in amino acids: CASRPGADTQYF. The CDR3 DNA follows: TGTGCCAGCAGACCCGGGGCGGATACGCAGTATTTT. Complete variable domain (other parts from reference TRBV7-9 and TRBJ2-3): DTGVSQNPRHKITKRGQNVTFRCDPISEHNRLYWYRQTLGQGPEFLTYFQNEAQLEKSRLLSDRFSAERPKGSFSTLEIQRTEQGDSAMYLCASRPGADTQYFGPGTRLTVL.

This clonotype has a count of ten or more. This chain uses TRBV12-3 or TRBV12-4 with TRBJ2-2, with 9 bases aligning to TRBD2. This CDR3 contains 17 residues. Trimming removed 0 bases from V and 3 bases from J; junction bases left unmatched: 5. The CDR3 DNA sequence: TGTGCCAGCAGTTTAGCGGTGACTAGCGGATACACCGGGGAGCTGTTTTTT. Its translation: CASSLAVTSGYTGELFF.

This clonotype was seen ten or more times. The chain is built from TRBV13 and TRBJ2-1; a weak D match, TRBD2 (5 bases). V gave up 2 bases and J gave up 0 bases, with 14 bases separating them. Germline CDR1 PRHDT, CDR2 FYEKMQ (reference sequence). This CDR3 has 17 amino acids. The CDR3 is CASSLYVGVGSYNEQFF. The CDR3 coding sequence is TGTGCCAGCAGCTTATATGTGGGAGTAGGCTCCTACAATGAGCAGTTCTTC.

The V call is TRBV20-1, the J call TRBJ2-1; 7 nucleotides match TRBD2. The CDR3 contains 15 residues. The J segment lost 3 bases and the V segment lost 0 bases, leaving 5 bases of the junction unmatched. The germline V gene encodes CDR1 DFQATT and CDR2 SNEGSKA (reference sequence). CDR3 coding DNA: TGCAGTGCTAGAGATACTCGGGAGGTCTACAATGAGCAGTTCTTC. This translates into CSARDTREVYNEQFF.

This chain connects TRBV6-2 or TRBV6-3 to TRBJ2-2; 14 positions match TRBD2. Germline V gene sequence: CDR1 MNHEY, CDR2 SVGEGT. The J segment lost 8 bases and the V segment lost 6 bases, leaving 17 bases of the junction unmatched. The CDR3 runs to 19 residues. CDR3 nucleotide sequence: TGTGCCAGCAGCTCGCCCGGGACTAGCGGGGGCCGGCTTCGGGGGGAGCTGTTTTTT. Residues: CASSSPGTSGGRLRGELFF.

The sample holds one count of this clonotype. The chain carries TRBV27 and TRBJ1-5; 7 nucleotides align to TRBD1. CDR1 is MNHEY and CDR2 is SMNVEV in the germline V gene (reference sequence). J gave up 1 base and V 4 bases, and 7 bases lay outside the gene matches. The CDR3 contains 16 residues. The CDR3 protein is CASSSTGSRSNQPQHF. The CDR3 nucleotides are TGTGCCAGCAGTTCGACAGGGTCCCGGAGCAATCAGCCCCAGCATTTT.